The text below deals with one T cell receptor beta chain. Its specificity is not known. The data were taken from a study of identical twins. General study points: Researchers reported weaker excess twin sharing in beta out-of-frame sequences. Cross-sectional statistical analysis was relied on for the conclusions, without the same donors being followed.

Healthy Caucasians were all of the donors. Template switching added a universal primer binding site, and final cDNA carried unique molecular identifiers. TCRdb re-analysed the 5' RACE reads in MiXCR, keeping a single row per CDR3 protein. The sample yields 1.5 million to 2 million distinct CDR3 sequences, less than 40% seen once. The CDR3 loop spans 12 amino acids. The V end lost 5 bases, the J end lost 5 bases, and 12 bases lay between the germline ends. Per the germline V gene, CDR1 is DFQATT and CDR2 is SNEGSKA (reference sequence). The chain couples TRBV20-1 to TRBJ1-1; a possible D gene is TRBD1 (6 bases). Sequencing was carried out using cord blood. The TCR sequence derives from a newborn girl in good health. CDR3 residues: CSAEQGGTEAFF. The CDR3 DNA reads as TGCAGTGCTGAACAGGGAGGGACTGAAGCTTTCTTT.